This T cell receptor beta chain was documented in a study of a mutant IDH1 vaccine in newly diagnosed glioma. Study-level information: Every participant had undergone radiotherapy, temozolomide, or both before, and most underwent both. General study results and limits: Pseudoprogression appeared independent of alterations in top peripheral clonotypes. Vaccination elicited immune responses in roughly 92% of patients.

In regard to this clone: Its matching antigen is unknown.

Time point meaning: baseline, week 1 (first vaccination visit). The treatment: pre-vaccination baseline after standard-of-care therapy. Newly diagnosed WHO grade 3 or 4 IDH1-mutant, ATRX-lost astrocytomas were identified in the donors. Assay used: immunoSEQ multiplex PCR; TCRdb lists only in-frame clones, some missing. Among approximately 54,000 clones listed, 70% to 90% were seen once. Trimming cost V 4 bases and J 0 bases, with 6 bases left between them. Germline V CDR1 and CDR2: SGHRS, YFSETQ. The CDR3 loop spans 13 amino acids. This specimen was PBMCs, taken from a glioma patient treated with radiotherapy, temozolomide or both. This chain uses TRBV5-1 with TRBJ2-3, with D uncertain. This TCR was sampled from a man younger than 30 with glioma. The CDR3 DNA follows: TGCGCCAGCAGCCCCTTTAGCACAGATACGCAGTATTTT. Residues: CASSPFSTDTQYF.